The T cell receptor (beta chain) described here comes from a study of immune evolution from preneoplasia to lung adenocarcinoma. This clone has only one observation. As yet, its antigen is unknown. Study-wide results and limits: Top clone share appeared to fall from AAH through AIS, MIA, adenocarcinoma. KRAS-mutant nodules had the highest T cell clonality.

TCRdb's copy holds only in-frame clones and misses some; the assay was immunoSEQ multiplex PCR. Of over 11,000 clones listed, less than 85% are singletons. This TCR came from a person aged 70 to 85 with lung adenocarcinoma. The sequenced sample consisted of FFPE minimally invasive lung adenocarcinoma tissue.

As DNA, the CDR3 is TGTGCCAGCAGCTTTGGGGCCGTTGAAAAACTGTTTTTT. Translating gives CASSFGAVEKLFF. J is TRBJ1-4 and V is TRBV7-9; the D gene is possibly TRBD1 (5 bases). From germline, CDR1 is SEHNR and CDR2 FQNEAQ (reference sequence). This CDR3 contains 13 residues. Trimming shortened V by 3 bases and J by 7 bases, and 9 bases separated the two germline ends.